This paragraph covers one TCR beta chain sequence. This CDR3 has 16 amino acids. V dropped 1 base and J dropped 6 bases, with 19 bases sitting between them. Germline CDR1 is SGHDT and CDR2 is YYEEEE. Authors' data handling: How many nucleated cells were present was estimated from reference gene primer amplification. Sequenced by immunoSEQ multiplex PCR; TCRdb stores in-frame clones only, minus some. V and J calls and clone size come straight from that table; D and trimming were deduced from the DNA. The profile shows just over 650,000 clones, 85% to 90% of them singletons. The record originates from a study of blood T cell repertoires in COVID-19. Study summary: COVID-19 samples from acute and convalescent phases originated in the United States, Italy and Spain.

V is TRBV5-6 and J is TRBJ1-1; a possible D gene is TRBD1 (6 bases). The TCR originated in a woman under 30 with acute or convalescent COVID-19. Sequenced input: peripheral blood. CDR3 sequence (DNA): TGTGCCAGCAGCTTGAGAGGTGGGACGAAGGGGGCTGAAGCTTTCTTT. Its protein product is CASSLRGGTKGAEAFF.